This TCR beta chain was sequenced in a study of blood T cells in healthy people across ages. The table lists this clonotype with a few counts. Its antigen is unknown. With a J-beta primer mix and a sample-barcoded 5' primer, a second PCR ran roughly 6 to 12 cycles. The study obtained at least 3 million CDR3-containing paired-end reads from every sample. TCRdb independently ran MiXCR on the 5' RACE reads; one entry per CDR3 protein. In the table there are fewer than 800,000 distinct CDR3 sequences, roughly 25% of which are singletons. This CDR3 comprises 17 residues. CDR1 is LGHDT, CDR2 YNNKEL, per germline (reference sequence). The germline V and J ends were trimmed by 2 bases and 0 bases, with 11 bases remaining between them. Aged roughly 6 to 90, donors were systemically healthy Caucasians from Russia. Study-wide results and caveats: Relative to aged donors, long-lived donors carried more naive CD4+ cells and displayed higher diversity.

These data also formed part of another study, on T cells of mothers and their children.

Sequenced material: blood. This TCR was recovered from a boy younger than 18 in good health. The V gene is TRBV3-1, the J gene TRBJ2-6; D is undetermined. The CDR3 nucleotides read TGTGCCAGCAGCCAATCCTACACGAGCTCTGGGGCCAACGTCCTGACTTTC. As protein: CASSQSYTSSGANVLTF. Combining the CDR3 with reference TRBV3-1 and TRBJ2-6 gives the whole variable domain DTAVSQTPKYLVTQMGNDKSIKCEQNLGHDTMYWYKQDSKKFLKIMFSYNNKELIINETVPNRFSPKSPDKAHLNLHINSLELGDSAVYFCASSQSYTSSGANVLTFGAGSRLTVL.